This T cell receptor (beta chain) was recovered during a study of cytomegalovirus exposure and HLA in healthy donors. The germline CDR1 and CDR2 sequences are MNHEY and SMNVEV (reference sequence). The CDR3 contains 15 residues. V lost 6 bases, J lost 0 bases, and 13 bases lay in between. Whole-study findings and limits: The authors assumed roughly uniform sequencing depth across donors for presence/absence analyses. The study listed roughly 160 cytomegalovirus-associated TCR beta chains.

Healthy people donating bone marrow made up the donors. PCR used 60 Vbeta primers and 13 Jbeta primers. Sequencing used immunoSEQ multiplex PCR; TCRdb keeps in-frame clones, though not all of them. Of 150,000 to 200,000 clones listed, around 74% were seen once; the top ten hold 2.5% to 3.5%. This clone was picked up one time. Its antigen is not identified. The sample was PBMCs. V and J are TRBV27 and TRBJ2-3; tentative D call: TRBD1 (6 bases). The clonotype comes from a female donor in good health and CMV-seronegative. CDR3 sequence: CASRQGPLSTDTQYF. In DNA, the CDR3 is TGTGCCAGCAGACAGGGACCCCTCAGCACAGATACGCAGTATTTT.